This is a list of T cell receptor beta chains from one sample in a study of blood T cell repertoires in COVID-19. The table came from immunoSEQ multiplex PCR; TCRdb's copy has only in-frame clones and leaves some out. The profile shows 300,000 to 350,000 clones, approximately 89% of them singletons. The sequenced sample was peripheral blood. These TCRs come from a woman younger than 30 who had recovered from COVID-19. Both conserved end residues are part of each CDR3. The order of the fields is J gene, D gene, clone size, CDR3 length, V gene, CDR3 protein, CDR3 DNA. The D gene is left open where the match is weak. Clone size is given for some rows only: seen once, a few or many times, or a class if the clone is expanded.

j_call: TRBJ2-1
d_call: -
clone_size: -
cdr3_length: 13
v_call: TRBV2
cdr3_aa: CASERLSYNEQFF
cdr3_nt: TGTGCCAGCGAAAGACTATCCTACAATGAGCAGTTCTTC

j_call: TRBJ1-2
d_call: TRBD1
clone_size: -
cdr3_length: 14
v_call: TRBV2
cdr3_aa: CASSEGTGRRGYTF
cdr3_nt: TGTGCCAGCAGTGAAGGGACAGGGAGGCGAGGCTACACCTTC

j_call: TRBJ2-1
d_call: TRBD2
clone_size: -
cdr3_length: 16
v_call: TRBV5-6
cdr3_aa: CASSLVRERSRNEQFF
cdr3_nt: TGTGCCAGCAGCTTAGTGCGGGAGCGTAGTAGGAATGAGCAGTTCTTC

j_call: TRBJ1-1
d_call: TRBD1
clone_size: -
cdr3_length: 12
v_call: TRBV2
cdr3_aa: CASHTGGPEAFF
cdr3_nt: TGTGCCAGCCACACAGGGGGCCCTGAAGCTTTCTTT

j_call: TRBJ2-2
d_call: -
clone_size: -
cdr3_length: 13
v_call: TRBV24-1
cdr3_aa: CATSERDTGELFF
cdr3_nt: TGTGCCACCAGTGAACGGGACACCGGGGAGCTGTTTTTT

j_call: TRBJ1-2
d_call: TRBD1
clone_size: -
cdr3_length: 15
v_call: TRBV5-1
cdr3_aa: CASSPGQGTGYGYTF
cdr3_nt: TGCGCCAGCAGCCCAGGACAGGGGACGGGCTATGGCTACACCTTC

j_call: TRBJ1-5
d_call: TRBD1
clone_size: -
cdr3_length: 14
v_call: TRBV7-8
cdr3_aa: CASSLGTGHQPQHF
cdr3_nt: TGTGCCAGCAGCTTGGGGACAGGGCATCAGCCCCAGCATTTT

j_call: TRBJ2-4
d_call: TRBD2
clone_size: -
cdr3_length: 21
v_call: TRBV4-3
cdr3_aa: CASSQDSPGLALSLAKNIQYF
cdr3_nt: TGCGCCAGCAGCCAAGATAGCCCGGGACTAGCGCTATCCCTAGCCAAAAACATTCAGTACTTC

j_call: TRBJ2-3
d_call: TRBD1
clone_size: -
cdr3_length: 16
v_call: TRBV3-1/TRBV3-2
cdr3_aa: CASSQARQGLADTQYF
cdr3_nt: TGTGCCAGCAGCCAAGCCAGACAGGGTTTAGCAGATACGCAGTATTTT

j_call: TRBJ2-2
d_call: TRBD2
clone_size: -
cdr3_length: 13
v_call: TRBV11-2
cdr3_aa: CASSPRGVGELFF
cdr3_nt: TGTGCCAGCAGCCCCCGGGGGGTCGGGGAGCTGTTTTTT

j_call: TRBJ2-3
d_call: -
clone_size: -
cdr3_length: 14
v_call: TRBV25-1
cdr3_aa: CASSEFYSTDTQYF
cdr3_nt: TGTGCCAGCAGTGAATTCTATAGCACAGATACGCAGTATTTT

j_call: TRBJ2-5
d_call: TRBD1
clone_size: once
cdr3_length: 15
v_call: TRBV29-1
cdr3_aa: CSVGRGTGGGETQYF
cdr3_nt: TGCAGCGTTGGTCGCGGGACAGGAGGGGGAGAGACCCAGTACTTC

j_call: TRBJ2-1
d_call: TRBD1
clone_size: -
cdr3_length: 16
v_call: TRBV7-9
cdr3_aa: CASTPIQGAAYNEQFF
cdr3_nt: TGTGCCAGCACCCCCATACAGGGGGCTGCCTACAATGAGCAGTTCTTC

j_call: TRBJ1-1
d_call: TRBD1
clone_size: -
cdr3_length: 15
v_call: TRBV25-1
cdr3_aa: CASSGDRGVYTEAFF
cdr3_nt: TGTGCCAGCAGTGGGGACAGGGGGGTTTATACTGAAGCTTTCTTT

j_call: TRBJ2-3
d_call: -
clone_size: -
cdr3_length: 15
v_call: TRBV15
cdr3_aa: CATRAAPSGTDTQYF
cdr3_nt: TGTGCCACCAGAGCGGCCCCTAGCGGCACAGATACGCAGTATTTT

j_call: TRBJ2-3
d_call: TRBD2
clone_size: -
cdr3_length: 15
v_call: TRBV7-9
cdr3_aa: CASSLLAGGADTQYF
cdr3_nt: TGTGCCAGCAGCTTACTAGCGGGAGGTGCAGATACGCAGTATTTT

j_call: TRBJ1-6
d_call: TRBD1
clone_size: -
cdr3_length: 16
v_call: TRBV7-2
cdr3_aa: CASSREHRGSSSPLHF
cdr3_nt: TGTGCCAGCAGCCGCGAACACAGGGGGTCGAGTTCACCCCTCCACTTT

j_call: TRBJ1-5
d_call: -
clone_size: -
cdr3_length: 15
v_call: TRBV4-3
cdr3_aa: CASSQITGTNQPQHF
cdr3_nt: TGCGCCAGCAGCCAAATTACAGGGACCAATCAGCCCCAGCATTTT

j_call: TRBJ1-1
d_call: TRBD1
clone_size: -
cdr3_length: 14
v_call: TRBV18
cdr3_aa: CAFRQGASNTEAFF
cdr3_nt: TGTGCCTTTAGACAGGGTGCTTCGAACACTGAAGCTTTCTTT

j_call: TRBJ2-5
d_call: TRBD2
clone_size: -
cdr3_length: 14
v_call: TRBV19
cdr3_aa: CASSTRGGLETQYF
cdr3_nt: TGTGCCAGTAGTACCCGGGGAGGGTTAGAGACCCAGTACTTC

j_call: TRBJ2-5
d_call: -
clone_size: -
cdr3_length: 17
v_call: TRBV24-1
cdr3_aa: CATSDLFRKGDQETQYF
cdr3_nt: TGTGCCACCAGTGATTTGTTTAGGAAGGGAGACCAAGAGACCCAGTACTTC

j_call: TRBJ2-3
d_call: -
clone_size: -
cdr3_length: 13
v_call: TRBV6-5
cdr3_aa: CASSYFTGDTQYF
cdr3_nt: TGTGCCAGCAGTTACTTTACAGGAGATACGCAGTATTTT

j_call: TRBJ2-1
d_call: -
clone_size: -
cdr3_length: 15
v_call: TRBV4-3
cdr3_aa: CASSQAENRDNEQFF
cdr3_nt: TGCGCCAGCAGCCAAGCAGAGAACAGGGACAATGAGCAGTTCTTC